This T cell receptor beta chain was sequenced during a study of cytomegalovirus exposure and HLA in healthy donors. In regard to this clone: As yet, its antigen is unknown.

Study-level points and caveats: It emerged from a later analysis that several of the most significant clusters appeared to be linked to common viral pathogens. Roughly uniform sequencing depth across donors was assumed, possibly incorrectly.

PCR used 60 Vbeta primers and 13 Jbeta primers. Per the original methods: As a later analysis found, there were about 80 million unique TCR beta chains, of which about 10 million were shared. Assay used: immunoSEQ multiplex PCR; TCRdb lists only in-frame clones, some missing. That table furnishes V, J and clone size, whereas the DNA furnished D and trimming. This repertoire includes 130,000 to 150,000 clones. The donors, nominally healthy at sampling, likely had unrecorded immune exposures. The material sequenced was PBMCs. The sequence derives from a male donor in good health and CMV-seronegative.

DNA for the CDR3: TGTGCCAGCAGCCCCCTAGCGGGGCTTGGCAATGAGCAGTTCTTC. Translated, it gives CASSPLAGLGNEQFF. The chain carries TRBV7-3 and TRBJ2-1; TRBD2 matches 9 bases. This CDR3 has 15 residues. CDR1 is SGHTA and CDR2 is FQGTGA in the germline V gene. V was pared by 5 bases and J by 6 bases, with 8 bases of the junction left unmatched.